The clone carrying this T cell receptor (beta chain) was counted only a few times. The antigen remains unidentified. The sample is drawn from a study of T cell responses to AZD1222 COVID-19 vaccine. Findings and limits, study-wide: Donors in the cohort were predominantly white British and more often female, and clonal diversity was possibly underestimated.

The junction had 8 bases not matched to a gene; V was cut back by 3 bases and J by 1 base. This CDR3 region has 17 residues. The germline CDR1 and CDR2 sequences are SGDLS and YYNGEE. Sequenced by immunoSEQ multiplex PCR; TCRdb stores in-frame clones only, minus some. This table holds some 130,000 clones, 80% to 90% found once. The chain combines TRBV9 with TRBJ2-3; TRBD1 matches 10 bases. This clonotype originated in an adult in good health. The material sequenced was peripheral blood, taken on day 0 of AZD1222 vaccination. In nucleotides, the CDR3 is TGTGCCAGCAGCGCGCGGGACAGGGGCCTTGGCACAGATACGCAGTATTTT. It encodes CASSARDRGLGTDTQYF.